These 9 T cell receptor beta chains came from one sample sequenced in a study of blood T cell repertoires in COVID-19. The data were produced by immunoSEQ multiplex PCR, yet TCRdb's version contains in-frame clones alone and is incomplete. The sample consists of about 390,000 clones, more than 70% of them appearing once. The sample consisted of peripheral blood. These receptors were collected from a woman in her sixties or seventies with COVID-19, enrolled during active disease.

This sequence joins TRBV5-1 and TRBJ1-4; tentative D call: TRBD1 (5 bases). Germline lookup yields CDR1 SGHRS and CDR2 YFSETQ. V lost 3 bases and J lost 7, with 16 bases in between. The CDR3 totals 15 residues. The DNA for the CDR3 is TGCGCCAGCAGCTCGGGAGGGGCCTTGCGTGAAAAACTGTTTTTT. It encodes CASSSGGALREKLFF.

This clone has only one observation. The gene calls are TRBV10-3 and TRBJ2-7, with a possible D match to TRBD1 (6 bases). Trimming removed 3 bases at V and 2 bases at J, with 14 bases between. The CDR3 sequence is 15 residues long. Germline-derived CDR1 and CDR2 are ENHRY and SYGVKD. CDR3 residues: CAISEPQGSAYEQYF. The CDR3, as DNA: TGTGCCATCAGTGAACCACAGGGATCTGCCTACGAGCAGTACTTC.

The chain links TRBV4-2 to TRBJ1-2; D call uncertain. The CDR3 runs to 14 residues. The germline V and J ends were trimmed by 0 bases and 2 bases, with 7 bases remaining between them. Per germline, CDR1 LGHNA and CDR2 YNFKEQ. CDR3 protein: CASSQDYQNYGYTF. As DNA, the CDR3 is TGTGCCAGCAGCCAAGATTATCAGAACTATGGCTACACCTTC.

The chain uses TRBV5-1 and TRBJ1-4, with D tentatively TRBD1 (5 bases). The CDR3 length is 14 residues. Trimming removed 4 bases at V and 8 bases at J, with 15 bases between. Germline lookup yields CDR1 SGHRS and CDR2 YFSETQ. The DNA of the CDR3 is TGCGCCAGCAGCCGACGCGCCCAGGGAGAAAAACTGTTTTTT. Translated, it gives CASSRRAQGEKLFF.

The V and J genes are TRBV7-3 and TRBJ2-3, with 7 nucleotides matching TRBD2. Germline V CDR1 and CDR2: SGHTA, FQGTGA. V gave up 5 bases and J gave up 8 bases; unmatched junction bases: 10. CDR3 length: 14 residues. CDR3 coding DNA: TGTGCCAGCAGCGTTACTAGCGATGTGGGTACGCAGTATTTT. It translates to CASSVTSDVGTQYF.

Concerning this clone: The same CDR3 is also encoded by other DNA sequences in this sample. This chain joins TRBV5-1 and TRBJ2-5; 8 bases are a match to TRBD2. The V gene's germline CDR1 is SGHRS and CDR2 YFSETQ. V lost 2 bases, J lost 5 bases, and 5 bases stayed unmatched. The CDR3 covers 14 residues. The CDR3 sequence is CASSFSGGQETQYF. The DNA for the CDR3 is TGCGCCAGCAGCTTCTCGGGGGGGCAGGAGACCCAGTACTTC.

This clone occurred once. The chain uses TRBV19 and TRBJ1-2; D uncertain. CDR1 and CDR2 from the germline V gene are LNHDA and SQIVND (reference sequence). V gave up 6 bases and J gave up 4 bases, with 12 bases separating them. The CDR3 length is 13 residues. This CDR3 is CASRAETFYGYTF. The CDR3 DNA follows: TGTGCCAGTAGGGCGGAGACTTTCTATGGCTACACCTTC.

This chain connects TRBV5-1 to TRBJ2-2; the match to TRBD2 covers 7 bases. Germline-derived CDR1 and CDR2 are SGHRS and YFSETQ. J was trimmed by 4 bases and V by 2 bases; bases with no gene match: 5. The CDR3 has 15 residues. This chain's CDR3 is CASSLSGARTGELFF. The CDR3 region has the DNA TGCGCCAGCAGCTTAAGCGGGGCCCGCACCGGGGAGCTGTTTTTT.

The table lists this clone with a count of one. The chain carries TRBV18 and TRBJ1-2; D is unclear. Germline lookup yields CDR1 KGHSH and CDR2 LQKENI. V shed 2 bases and J shed 7 bases, with 14 bases lying between them. There are 14 residues in the CDR3. The CDR3 reads CASSPTGSGGGYTF. CDR3 coding DNA: TGTGCCAGCTCACCAACGGGGTCCGGCGGTGGCTACACCTTC.